The 12 T cell receptor beta chains in this list originate from one sample, sequenced in a study of blood T cell repertoires in COVID-19. Libraries were prepared by immunoSEQ multiplex PCR; TCRdb keeps only in-frame clonotypes and omits some of them. The sample shows about 480,000 clones, 88% of them seen only once. Sequenced: PBMCs or T cells enriched from blood (not recorded which). These receptors were taken from a woman in her thirties or forties who had recovered from COVID-19.

This chain uses TRBV5-6 with TRBJ2-1, with 11 positions matching TRBD1. Germline V gene data show CDR1 as SGHDT and CDR2 as YYEEEE. After removal of 0 bases from V and 7 bases from J, the junction contained 15 bases not matched to a gene. This CDR3 spans 19 amino acids. As DNA, the CDR3 is TGTGCCAGCAGCTTGGAGTCAGGGCCGGGACAGGGGGTCTATAATGAGCAGTTCTTC. This codes for CASSLESGPGQGVYNEQFF.

V usage is TRBV21-1 and J usage is TRBJ1-2; no check of the table's D call, TRBD1, against the DNA was made. TRBV21-1 is deemed a pseudogene. This CDR3 spans 17 amino acids. The chain's CDR3 is CASRLGTGSYWDYGYTF. The DNA of the CDR3 is TGTGCCAGCAGGCTCGGGACAGGGAGTTACTGGGACTATGGCTACACCTTC.

The chain recombines TRBV15 with TRBJ1-1; 9 positions match TRBD1. Germline CDR1 and CDR2: LNHNV and YYDKDF (reference sequence). Unmatched junction bases numbered 5, after V lost 1 base and J lost 8 bases. This CDR3 spans 14 amino acids. CDR3 amino acids: CATSRALGTGEAFF. The CDR3 DNA is TGTGCCACCAGCAGAGCCCTGGGGACAGGGGAAGCTTTCTTT.

The genes are TRBV19 and TRBJ2-7; TRBD2 agrees at 11 bases. Germline values: CDR1 LNHDA, CDR2 SQIVND (reference sequence). The J segment lost 4 bases and the V segment lost 10 bases, leaving 9 bases of the junction unmatched. The CDR3 runs 14 residues. CDR3 in amino acids: CATHTSGSSYEQYF. Written as DNA, the CDR3 is TGTGCCACACATACTAGCGGGAGTTCTTACGAGCAGTACTTC. Full variable domain (rest looked up from reference TRBV19 and TRBJ2-7): DGGITQSPKYLFRKEGQNVTLSCEQNLNHDAMYWYRQDPGQGLRLIYYSQIVNDFQKGDIAEGYSVSREKKESFPLTVTSAQKNPTAFYLCATHTSGSSYEQYFGPGTRLTVT.

The chain couples TRBV18 to TRBJ2-7; possible D gene TRBD1, 5 bases. V lost 3 bases, J lost 0 bases, and 15 bases lay in between. Germline values: CDR1 KGHSH, CDR2 LQKENI. This CDR3 contains 16 residues. The CDR3 loop is CASSPYRSGNSYEQYF. As DNA, the CDR3 is TGTGCCAGCTCACCCTACCGGTCAGGGAACTCCTACGAGCAGTACTTC.

The rearrangement uses TRBV7-6 and TRBJ2-2, with TRBD2 identical over 9 bases. CDR1 and CDR2 (germline): SGHVS, FNYEAQ. The V and J ends lost 1 base and 5 bases, in that order; junction bases with no gene match: 8. The CDR3 has 17 residues. Written as DNA, the CDR3 is TGTGCCAGCAGCTTAGGGGCTAGCGGGGTCAAAACCGGGGAGCTGTTTTTT. Protein product: CASSLGASGVKTGELFF.

The chain recombines TRBV27 with TRBJ2-1; 13 nucleotides match TRBD2. Germline CDR1 reads MNHEY; CDR2 reads SMNVEV (reference sequence). V was pared by 5 bases and J by 9 bases, with 7 bases of the junction left unmatched. The length of the CDR3 is 15 residues. The chain's CDR3 is CASSLGLAGDAEQFF. The DNA of the CDR3 is TGTGCCAGCAGTCTTGGACTAGCGGGAGATGCTGAGCAGTTCTTC.

V usage is TRBV4-2 and J usage is TRBJ1-6, with a weak D call TRBD1 (6 bases). Trimming removed 1 base from V and 8 bases from J, with 9 bases in between. CDR3 length equals 14 residues. Germline V gives CDR1 LGHNA, CDR2 YNFKEQ. CDR3: CASSQGKGDSPLHF. In nucleotides, the CDR3 is TGTGCCAGCAGCCAAGGAAAGGGGGATTCACCCCTCCACTTT.

This chain joins TRBV3-1 (or the pseudogene TRBV3-2) and TRBJ1-5; a possible D gene is TRBD1 (6 bases). Germline CDR1 LGHDT, CDR2 YNNKEL (reference sequence). The CDR3 runs 14 residues. V was trimmed by 4 bases and J by 7 bases, leaving 14 bases between them. The CDR3 region has the DNA TGTGCCAGCAGCCGCGACCCACAGGGACAGCCCCAGCATTTT. This codes for CASSRDPQGQPQHF.

In this sample, this clone turned up a few times. The V call is TRBV19, the J call TRBJ1-2; 7 bases map to TRBD1. CDR1 and CDR2 (germline): LNHDA, SQIVND (reference sequence). V shed 1 base and J 7 bases; nucleotides not matched to a gene: 3. The CDR3 covers 13 residues. CDR3 loop: CASSIAGGSGYTF. The CDR3, as DNA: TGTGCCAGTAGTATAGCAGGGGGTAGTGGCTACACCTTC. Full variable domain (remainder filled in from reference TRBV19 and TRBJ1-2): DGGITQSPKYLFRKEGQNVTLSCEQNLNHDAMYWYRQDPGQGLRLIYYSQIVNDFQKGDIAEGYSVSREKKESFPLTVTSAQKNPTAFYLCASSIAGGSGYTFGSGTRLTVV.

The chain uses TRBV10-2 and TRBJ1-2; 7 bases match TRBD1. Germline CDR1 reads WSHSY; CDR2 reads SAAADI. V lost 3 bases, J lost 3 bases, and 7 bases stayed unmatched. The CDR3 loop spans 15 amino acids. This chain's CDR3 is CASSDSSTGDYGYTF. The CDR3 coding sequence is TGCGCCAGCAGTGATTCTTCCACAGGGGACTATGGCTACACCTTC.

The chain uses TRBV28 and TRBJ2-1; D is perhaps TRBD1 (6 bases). CDR1 and CDR2 from the germline V gene are MDHEN and SYDVKM. V shed 2 bases and J shed 0 bases, with 14 bases lying between them. The CDR3 totals 17 residues. The CDR3 DNA is TGTGCCAGCAGTTTAAACACAGGGTTCGGCTCCTACAATGAGCAGTTCTTC. It translates to CASSLNTGFGSYNEQFF.